This TCR beta chain appears in the sequencing data of a study of T cells of healthy individuals. MiXCR was run by TCRdb on the 5' RACE reads, yielding one entry per CDR3 protein. The table shows 45,000 to 60,000 distinct CDR3 sequences, with 14% to 15% occurring only once. Germline CDR1 reads SGHDN; CDR2 reads FVKESK. V was pared by 1 base and J by 5 bases, with 12 bases between. The CDR3 consists of 15 residues. This clonotype has just a few counts. The chain links TRBV14 to TRBJ2-1; tentative D call: TRBD1 (6 bases). The TCR was taken from a human donor in good health. The CDR3 coding sequence is TGTGCCAGCAGCCAAGGTCCAGGGGCAAACAATGAGCAGTTCTTC. Translation: CASSQGPGANNEQFF.